The entry that follows covers one T cell receptor beta chain sequence. Other DNA sequences in the sample encode the same CDR3. The repertoire was sequenced with immunoSEQ multiplex PCR; TCRdb's copy has only in-frame clones and lacks some. The sample includes under 300,000 clones, 85% to 90% of them seen just once. Germline-derived CDR1 and CDR2 are SGHRS and YFSETQ. V was clipped by 3 bases and J by 0 bases; unmatched bases: 0. The CDR3 totals 14 residues. The sample is drawn from a study of blood T cell repertoires in COVID-19. The J gene is TRBJ1-1, the V gene TRBV5-1; 9 nucleotides agree with TRBD1. The receptor was isolated from a woman aged 55-75 years with COVID-19, enrolled during active disease. The sequencing sample was made of peripheral blood. The CDR3 bases are TGCGCCAGCAGCTGGGACAGGGTGAACACTGAAGCTTTCTTT. Amino acid sequence: CASSWDRVNTEAFF.